The 11 T cell receptor beta chains given below trace back to one sample, sequenced in a study of blood T cell repertoires in COVID-19. Profiled with immunoSEQ multiplex PCR; TCRdb holds only in-frame clones, not every one. The sample holds a few hundred thousand clones, approximately 82% seen once. The sample comprised PBMCs or T cells enriched from blood (not recorded which). Source of these receptors: a man aged 40-55 years who had recovered from COVID-19.

This clone was seen a few times. The rearrangement joins TRBV21-1 to TRBJ1-3. TRBV21-1 is termed a pseudogene. The CDR3 sequence is 14 residues long. The CDR3, as DNA: TGTGCCAGCAGCTCCGGAGGCGTCCCGCAGACCATATATTTT. It encodes CASSSGGVPQTIYF.

The chain uses TRBV7-9 and TRBJ1-2; D perhaps matches TRBD1 (6 bases). In germline, CDR1 is SEHNR, CDR2 FQNEAQ (reference sequence). V was shortened by 5 bases and J by 5 bases, with 12 bases between the two germline ends. This CDR3 is 13 amino acids long. DNA for the CDR3: TGTGCCAGCAGCCAGACAGGCGGATATGGCTACACCTTC. It specifies CASSQTGGYGYTF.

The J gene is TRBJ1-4, the V gene TRBV9, with D tentatively TRBD1 (6 bases). Trimming cost V 3 bases and J 5 bases, with 17 bases left between them. The CDR3 length is 16 residues. Germline V gene sequence: CDR1 SGDLS, CDR2 YYNGEE. The CDR3, as DNA: TGTGCCAGCAGCGCGGCTCCAGGGACAATGAATGAAAAACTGTTTTTT. Amino acids: CASSAAPGTMNEKLFF.

The chain employs TRBV28 and TRBJ1-1; 9 bases map to TRBD1. The CDR3 totals 14 residues. The V and J ends lost 7 bases and 10 bases, in that order; junction bases with no gene match: 13. Germline loops: CDR1 MDHEN, CDR2 SYDVKM. The CDR3 reads CASTTPPGQGRAFF. CDR3 coding DNA: TGTGCCAGCACCACCCCCCCGGGACAGGGTAGAGCTTTCTTT.

This chain links TRBV11-3 with TRBJ1-1; no reliable D call. CDR3 length equals 15 residues. V dropped 5 bases and J dropped 2 bases, with 15 bases sitting between them. Germline V gene sequence: CDR1 SGHNT, CDR2 YENEEA. The CDR3 DNA reads TGTGCCAGCAGCGCTCGGAGCGGAGCAAACACTGAAGCTTTCTTT. Its protein is CASSARSGANTEAFF.

The V gene is TRBV15, the J gene TRBJ2-3; D perhaps matches TRBD2 (5 bases). The CDR3 is 15 residues long. V lost 1 base to trimming and J lost 4 bases, with 12 bases between them. CDR1 is LNHNV, CDR2 YYDKDF, per germline (reference sequence). The CDR3 spells CATSRVGVLADTQYF. The CDR3 nucleotides read TGTGCCACCAGCAGAGTCGGGGTCCTGGCAGATACGCAGTATTTT.

The rearrangement joins TRBV19 to TRBJ1-6, with D unresolved. The CDR3 is made up of 14 amino acids. V was pared by 6 bases and J by 10 bases, with 16 bases between. The germline gives CDR1 LNHDA, CDR2 SQIVND (reference sequence). This CDR3 is CASSPTGSGSPLHF. The CDR3 DNA reads as TGTGCCAGTAGCCCCACGGGGAGCGGATCACCCCTCCACTTT.

The gene calls are TRBV5-5 and TRBJ2-1, with 11 bases lining up with TRBD2. V gave up 0 bases and J gave up 4 bases; unmatched junction bases: 3. Germline V gives CDR1 SGHKS, CDR2 YYEKEE (reference sequence). This CDR3 is built from 16 residues. The CDR3 nucleotides read TGTGCCAGCAGCTTGGGGCTAGCGGGAGGATACAATGAGCAGTTCTTC. Its translation is CASSLGLAGGYNEQFF.

The rearrangement links TRBV5-6 to TRBJ2-7; D is possibly TRBD1 (5 bases). The germline CDR1 and CDR2 sequences are SGHDT and YYEEEE. CDR3 size: 13 residues. With 2 bases removed from V and 3 bases from J, the gap between germline ends came to 9 bases. CDR3 region: CASSFDSFYEQYF. The CDR3 region has the DNA TGTGCCAGCAGCTTCGACAGCTTCTACGAGCAGTACTTC.

The chain joins TRBV7-6 to TRBJ2-1; 8 bases are shared with TRBD2. The V gene end was trimmed by 1 base and the J gene end by 5 bases; junction bases not matched to a gene: 7. The CDR3 extends over 16 amino acids. CDR1 SGHVS and CDR2 FNYEAQ come from the germline V gene. In DNA, the CDR3 is TGTGCCAGCAGCTTAGTGAGGGGACTAGGGAACAATGAGCAGTTCTTC. Translation gives CASSLVRGLGNNEQFF. Filled out from reference TRBV7-6 and TRBJ2-1, the complete variable domain reads GAGVSQSPRYKVTKRGQDVALRCDPISGHVSLYWYRQALGQGPEFLTYFNYEAQQDKSGLPNDRFSAERPEGSISTLTIQRTEQRDSAMYRCASSLVRGLGNNEQFFGPGTRLTVL.

The genes are TRBV28 and TRBJ2-5; 12 bases agree with TRBD2. The germline V gene encodes CDR1 MDHEN and CDR2 SYDVKM. V was pared by 8 bases and J by 1 base, with 11 bases of the junction left unmatched. The CDR3 totals 17 residues. This chain's CDR3 is CASGLGLAGGIQETQYF. The DNA for the CDR3 is TGTGCCAGCGGACTGGGGCTAGCGGGAGGGATCCAAGAGACCCAGTACTTC.